The clone carrying this TCR beta chain was observed once. Per the original data handling: Amplifying reference gene primers gave estimates of nucleated cell counts. Sequencing used immunoSEQ multiplex PCR; TCRdb keeps in-frame clones, though not all of them. V and J calls and clone size are given by that table; D and trimming were obtained from the DNA. Of a few hundred thousand clones listed, 75% to 90% are singletons. The data are from a study of blood T cell repertoires in COVID-19. As for the study in general: Italy, Spain and the United States were the sources of the convalescent and acute COVID-19 samples. PBMCs, B-cell-depleted T cells, or T cells provided the cDNA or gDNA that made up the material.

Seattle-derived patients entered the study during active infection and were followed longitudinally. The sequenced sample consisted of peripheral blood. This receptor was obtained from a woman between 25 and 40 years old with COVID-19, enrolled during active disease.

CDR3 coding DNA: TGTGCCTGGGCGAGGAGGAGGGAGACCCAGTACTTC. Its protein is CAWARRRETQYF. The chain couples TRBV30 to TRBJ2-5; tentatively, D is TRBD2 (5 bases). The V end lost 5 bases, the J end lost 5 bases, and 12 bases lay between the germline ends. Germline CDR1 is GTSNPN and CDR2 is SVGIG (reference sequence). The CDR3 is 12 amino acids.